The present entry profiles one T cell receptor beta chain with its context. It lacks a known antigen. Base qualities are not provided; no much larger clone lies one nucleotide away. Based on the germline V gene, the CDR1 and CDR2 sequences are SNHLY and FYNNEI. The CDR3 covers 16 residues, taking in both the cysteine and the phenylalanine. Of the read, only the CDR3 DNA is kept; its 48 bases are in frame from base 1. The germline ends are 17 bases apart after V is trimmed by 4 bases and J by 7 bases. The data derive from a study of Ad26.COV2.S vaccination and SARS-CoV-2 variants (dated by TCRdb to the early 2020s). As for the study more broadly: Vaccine-arm donors were drawn from COV1001, a multicentre, randomized, double-blind, placebo-controlled phase I-IIa trial of Ad26.COV2.S in healthy adults. Ad26.COV2.S was given intramuscularly at 5x10^10 or 1x10^11 viral particles, as a single shot or as two shots 56 days apart. TCRbeta repertoire sequencing served as the tool for gauging how specific and how broad the SARS-CoV-2-reactive T cell receptors were following Ad26.COV2.S vaccination. The TCR-sequenced set comprised approximately 30 samples: approximately 19 Ad26.COV2.S vaccine recipients, 5 placebo recipients and 8 SARS-CoV-2 convalescent individuals. Trial participants were randomized into five groups of five: low-dose or high-dose Ad26.COV2.S given once or twice, or placebo on both occasions. Throughout the experiments and outcome assessment, investigators stayed blinded to trial group allocation.

The sample's treatment or condition label is to be understood as: roughly 20 received Ad26.COV2.S at low or high dose, single or two shots; 5 received placebo; per-sample allocation not given. For vaccine and placebo recipients, the sequenced repertoires came from samples collected on day 63 after the first injection. Between 29 July and 7 August 2020, Cohort 1b enrolled 25 adults aged 18-55 years at one site in Boston, USA. Ad26.COV2.S was a replication-incompetent adenovirus type 26 vector expressing a prefusion-stabilized SARS-CoV-2 spike protein from the original Wuhan strain. The immunoSEQ Assay was used to sequence TCRbeta CDR3 regions. After extraction, genomic DNA underwent amplification by bias-controlled multiplex PCR, followed by high-throughput sequencing. Per the original workflow: To quantify the absolute abundance of every unique TCRbeta CDR3 region, sequences were collapsed and filtered. Usable DNA was measured by amplifying reference genes present in all nucleated cells, and TCRbeta template counts were normalized to that usable DNA to estimate T cell fraction. Repertoire TCRs were annotated as SARS-CoV-2-specific by exact matching of V gene, CDR3 amino acid sequence and J gene to a known reactive TCR set. MIRA supplied the reference SARS-CoV-2 TCR set, which was filtered for enrichment in COVID-19-positive ImmuneCODE repertoires so that public or cross-reactive TCRs were removed. Using the MIRA antigens, annotated TCRs were further analysed by specific ORF or by position within an ORF. Breadth was defined as the number of annotated unique rearrangements divided by the total number of unique productive rearrangements, and depth was defined as the summed frequency of the annotated unique rearrangements. Two-sided Wilcoxon rank-sum tests were applied when comparing TCR breadth between groups. As stored in TCRdb, this immuneACCESS dataset retains in-frame rearrangements with V and J assigned. A fraction of the clones does not appear; measured against another copy, unresolved V genes explain less than half of the discrepancy, and the remainder lacks a known reason. The DNA gave D and trimming, while V, J and clone size come from that table. This sample has hundreds of thousands of clones in its table, and about nine tenths of those were observed once. Around 3.6% of the sample is in the top ten clones.

Beyond this particular receptor, the publication reports: Higher spike-specific TCR breadth was observed in Ad26.COV2.S recipients than in placebo recipients (P = 0.0014). Non-spike TCR breadth was comparable between vaccine and placebo recipients, consistent with the vaccine containing only spike. After vaccination, spike-specific CD8+ and CD4+ T cell responses were reported to show substantial breadth. The study was not powered for comparison of responses between vaccine doses or regimens. It was noted by the authors that total T cell responses may have been underestimated by the TCR breadth and depth analyses.

Rearrangement joined TRBV2 to TRBJ1-6, with no confident D gene call. The starting material was peripheral blood, obtained in a trial of Ad26.COV2.S vaccine versus placebo. This receptor was identified in a person aged 18-65 years who received the Ad26.COV2.S COVID-19 vaccine or a placebo. The nucleotides are TGTGCCAGCAGTGGGGAGTGGTACAGTGAGAATTCACCCCTCCACTTT. The encoded protein is CASSGEWYSENSPLHF.